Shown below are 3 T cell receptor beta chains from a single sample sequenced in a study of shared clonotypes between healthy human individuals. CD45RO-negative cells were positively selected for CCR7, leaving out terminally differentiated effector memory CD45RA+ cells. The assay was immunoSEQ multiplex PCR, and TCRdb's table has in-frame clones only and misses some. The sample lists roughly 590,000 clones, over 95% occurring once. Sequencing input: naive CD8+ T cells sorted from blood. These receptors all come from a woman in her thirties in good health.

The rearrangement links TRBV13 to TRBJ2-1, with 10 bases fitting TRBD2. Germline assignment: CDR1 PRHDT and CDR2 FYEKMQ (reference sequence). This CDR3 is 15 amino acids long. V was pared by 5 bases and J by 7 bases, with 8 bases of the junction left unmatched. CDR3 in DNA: TGTGCCAGCAGCAGAAGCGGGAGGGGGGCTAATGAGCAGTTCTTC. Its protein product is CASSRSGRGANEQFF. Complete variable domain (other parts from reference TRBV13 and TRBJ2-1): AAGVIQSPRHLIKEKRETATLKCYPIPRHDTVYWYQQGPGQDPQFLISFYEKMQSDKGSIPDRFSAQQFSDYHSELNMSSLELGDSALYFCASSRSGRGANEQFFGPGTRLTVL.

In DNA, the CDR3 is TGTGCCAGCAGTTTCTTCGGAGGTGGGGACTACGAGCAGTACTTC. Its translation is CASSFFGGGDYEQYF. V gene TRBV27 combines with J gene TRBJ2-7; the D gene is possibly TRBD2 (5 bases). The CDR3 is 15 residues long. Germline assignment: CDR1 MNHEY and CDR2 SMNVEV (reference sequence). Trimming left V 3 bases short and J 3 bases short, with 15 bases between.

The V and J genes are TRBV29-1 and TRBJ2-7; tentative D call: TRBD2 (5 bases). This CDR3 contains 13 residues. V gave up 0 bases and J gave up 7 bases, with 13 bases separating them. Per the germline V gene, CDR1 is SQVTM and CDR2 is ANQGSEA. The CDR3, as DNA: TGCAGCGTTGAAGATGTTGTCACGGGGGAGCAGTACTTC. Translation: CSVEDVVTGEQYF.